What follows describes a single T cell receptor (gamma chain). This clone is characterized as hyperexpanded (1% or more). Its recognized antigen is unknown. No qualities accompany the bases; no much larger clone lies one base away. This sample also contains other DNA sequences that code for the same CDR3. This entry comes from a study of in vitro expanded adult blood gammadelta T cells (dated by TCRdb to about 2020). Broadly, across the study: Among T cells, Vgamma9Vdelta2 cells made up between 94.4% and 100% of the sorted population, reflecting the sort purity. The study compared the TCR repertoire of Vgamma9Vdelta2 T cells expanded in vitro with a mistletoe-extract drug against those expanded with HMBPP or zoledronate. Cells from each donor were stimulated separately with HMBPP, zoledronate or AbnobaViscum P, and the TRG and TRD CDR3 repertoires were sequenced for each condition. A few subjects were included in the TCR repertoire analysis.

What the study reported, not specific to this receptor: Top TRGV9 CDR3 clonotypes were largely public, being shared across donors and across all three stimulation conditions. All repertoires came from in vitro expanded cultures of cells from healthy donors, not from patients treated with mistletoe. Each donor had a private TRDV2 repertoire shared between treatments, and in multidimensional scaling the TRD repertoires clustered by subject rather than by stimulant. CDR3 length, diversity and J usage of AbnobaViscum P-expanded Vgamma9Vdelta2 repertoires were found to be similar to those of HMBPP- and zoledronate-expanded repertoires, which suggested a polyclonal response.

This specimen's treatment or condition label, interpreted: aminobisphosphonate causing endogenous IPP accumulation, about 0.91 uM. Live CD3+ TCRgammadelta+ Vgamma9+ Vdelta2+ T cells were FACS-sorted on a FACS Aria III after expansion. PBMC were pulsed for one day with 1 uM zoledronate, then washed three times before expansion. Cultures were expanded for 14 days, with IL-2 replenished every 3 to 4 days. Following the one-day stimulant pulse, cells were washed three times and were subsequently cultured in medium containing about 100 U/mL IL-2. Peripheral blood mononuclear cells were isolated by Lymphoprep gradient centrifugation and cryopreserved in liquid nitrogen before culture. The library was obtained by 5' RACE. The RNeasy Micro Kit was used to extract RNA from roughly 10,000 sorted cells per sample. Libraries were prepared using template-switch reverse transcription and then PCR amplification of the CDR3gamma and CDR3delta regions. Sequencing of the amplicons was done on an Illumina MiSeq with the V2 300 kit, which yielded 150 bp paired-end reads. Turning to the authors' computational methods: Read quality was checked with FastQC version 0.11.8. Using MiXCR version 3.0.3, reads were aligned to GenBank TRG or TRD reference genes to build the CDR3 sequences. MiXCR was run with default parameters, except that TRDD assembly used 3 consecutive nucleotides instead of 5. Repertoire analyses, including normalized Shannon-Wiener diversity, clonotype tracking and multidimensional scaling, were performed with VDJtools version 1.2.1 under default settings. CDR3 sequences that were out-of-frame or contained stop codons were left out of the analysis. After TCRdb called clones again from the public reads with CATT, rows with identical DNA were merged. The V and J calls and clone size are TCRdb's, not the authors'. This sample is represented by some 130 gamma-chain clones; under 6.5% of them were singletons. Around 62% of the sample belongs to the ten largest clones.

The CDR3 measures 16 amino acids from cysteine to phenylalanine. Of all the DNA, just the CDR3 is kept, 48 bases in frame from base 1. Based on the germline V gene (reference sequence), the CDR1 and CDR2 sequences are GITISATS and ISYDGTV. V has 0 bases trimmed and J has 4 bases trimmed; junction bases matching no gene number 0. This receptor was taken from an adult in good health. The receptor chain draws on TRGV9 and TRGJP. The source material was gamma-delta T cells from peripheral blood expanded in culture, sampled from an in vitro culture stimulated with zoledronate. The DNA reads TGTGCCTTGTGGGAGGTGCAAGAGTTGGGCAAAAAAATCAAGGTATTT. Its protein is CALWEVQELGKKIKVF.